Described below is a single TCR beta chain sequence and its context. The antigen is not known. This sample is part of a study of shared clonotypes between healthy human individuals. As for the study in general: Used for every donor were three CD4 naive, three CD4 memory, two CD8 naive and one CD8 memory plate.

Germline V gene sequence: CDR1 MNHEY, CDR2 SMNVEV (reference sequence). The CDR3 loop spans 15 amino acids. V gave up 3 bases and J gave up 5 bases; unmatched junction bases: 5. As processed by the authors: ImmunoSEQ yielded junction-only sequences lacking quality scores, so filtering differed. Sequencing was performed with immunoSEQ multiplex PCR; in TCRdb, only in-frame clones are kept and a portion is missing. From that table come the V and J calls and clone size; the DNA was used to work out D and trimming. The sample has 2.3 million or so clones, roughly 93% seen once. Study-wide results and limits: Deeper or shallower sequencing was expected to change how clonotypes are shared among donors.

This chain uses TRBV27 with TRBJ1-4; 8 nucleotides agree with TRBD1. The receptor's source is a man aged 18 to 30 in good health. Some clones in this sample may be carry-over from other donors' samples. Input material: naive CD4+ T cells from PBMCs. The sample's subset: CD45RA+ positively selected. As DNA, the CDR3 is TGTGCCAGCAGTTTCGGGGGACAGGTGAATGAAAAACTGTTTTTT. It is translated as CASSFGGQVNEKLFF.